Listed here are 7 T cell receptor beta chains from one sample, sequenced in a study of cytomegalovirus exposure and HLA in healthy donors. The study ran its PCR with 60 Vbeta and 13 Jbeta primers. Profiling relied on immunoSEQ multiplex PCR, and the TCRdb table lists in-frame clones only, not all of them. The sample table includes around 150,000 clones. Sequenced: PBMCs. The receptors here all came from a woman aged 55-75 years in good health and CMV-seronegative.

This chain connects TRBV5-1 to TRBJ2-3; 7 bases map to TRBD1. The germline V gene has CDR1 SGHRS and CDR2 YFSETQ. V lost 4 bases, J lost 0 bases, and 8 bases stayed unmatched. The CDR3 has 16 residues. The CDR3 nucleotides read TGCGCCAGCAGCATCGGGACAGACCTAAGCACAGATACGCAGTATTTT. Its translation: CASSIGTDLSTDTQYF.

CDR3 amino acids: CASSSLAGSYNEQFF. For the CDR3, the DNA is TGTGCCAGCAGCTCCCTAGCGGGATCATACAATGAGCAGTTCTTC. The rearrangement uses TRBV7-3 and TRBJ2-1; 9 bases match TRBD2. Germline V CDR1 and CDR2: SGHTA, FQGTGA. There are 15 residues in the CDR3. V dropped 4 bases and J dropped 4; count of bases not matched to a gene: 5.

This rearrangement joins TRBV9 to TRBJ2-7, with TRBD1 matching over 7 bases. From germline, CDR1 is SGDLS and CDR2 YYNGEE. The CDR3 length is 14 residues. V trimming: 0 bases; J trimming: 4 bases; junction bases outside the gene matches: 4. The CDR3 spells CASSVEGTDYEQYF. In nucleotides, the CDR3 is TGTGCCAGCAGCGTAGAAGGGACAGATTACGAGCAGTACTTC.

V is TRBV7-3 and J is TRBJ2-6; D not certain. Trimming took off 5 bases at V and 0 bases at J, with 11 bases between the two ends. This CDR3 spans 16 amino acids. The germline CDR1 and CDR2 sequences are SGHTA and FQGTGA. CDR3 amino acids: CASSPNWASGANVLTF. The CDR3 DNA is TGTGCCAGCAGCCCGAACTGGGCCTCTGGGGCCAACGTCCTGACTTTC.

This rearrangement joins TRBV5-6 to TRBJ1-1, with TRBD1 identical over 8 bases. The V gene end was trimmed by 5 bases and the J gene end by 2 bases; junction bases not matched to a gene: 8. This CDR3 has 15 amino acids. Germline CDR1 and CDR2: SGHDT and YYEEEE. CDR3 in DNA: TGTGCCAGCAGTTCCCCCGGGACAGGAAACACTGAAGCTTTCTTT. This translates into CASSSPGTGNTEAFF.

V usage is TRBV11-1 and J usage is TRBJ1-6, with TRBD1 identical over 10 bases. Germline CDR1 reads SGHAT; CDR2 reads FQDESV (reference sequence). The CDR3 is made up of 14 amino acids. After removal of 3 bases from V and 11 bases from J, the junction contained 4 bases not matched to a gene. DNA of the CDR3: TGTGCCAGCAGCTTGCCGGGACAGGGGACACCCCTCCACTTT. Translating it yields CASSLPGQGTPLHF.

The chain uses TRBV18 and TRBJ1-1; 7 nucleotides match TRBD1. Per the germline V gene, CDR1 is KGHSH and CDR2 is LQKENI. CDR3 length: 14 residues. J lost 2 bases, V lost 3 bases, and 3 bases had no gene match. The DNA of the CDR3 is TGTGCCAGCTCACCCAGGACAGGTAACACTGAAGCTTTCTTT. This sequence encodes CASSPRTGNTEAFF.